This T cell receptor beta chain was documented in a study of T cell responses to AZD1222 COVID-19 vaccine. As for the study in general: Pooled in the analysis were second doses at about 4 or about 12 weeks. Findings and limits, study-wide: Reportedly, nearly half the spike-specific TCRs target unmutated variant regions. The donor group comprised mostly white British people and more females; the analysis possibly underestimated clonal diversity.

A few counts support this clone. Its antigen is unidentified. The method was immunoSEQ multiplex PCR; TCRdb's version includes in-frame clones alone and lacks a portion of them. There are under 150,000 clones in the sample; about 93% occur only once, and 4% to 6% lies in the top ten. The material was peripheral blood, obtained on day 0 of AZD1222 vaccination. The TCR was taken from an adult in good health.

CDR3 amino acids: CASSLNGDQETQYF. Here the CDR3 DNA reads TGCGCCAGCAGCTTGAATGGGGACCAAGAGACCCAGTACTTC. The chain is built from TRBV5-1 and TRBJ2-5; no firm D call. The CDR3 covers 14 residues. V shed 1 base and J shed 0 bases, with 7 bases lying between them. Germline-derived CDR1 and CDR2 are SGHRS and YFSETQ.